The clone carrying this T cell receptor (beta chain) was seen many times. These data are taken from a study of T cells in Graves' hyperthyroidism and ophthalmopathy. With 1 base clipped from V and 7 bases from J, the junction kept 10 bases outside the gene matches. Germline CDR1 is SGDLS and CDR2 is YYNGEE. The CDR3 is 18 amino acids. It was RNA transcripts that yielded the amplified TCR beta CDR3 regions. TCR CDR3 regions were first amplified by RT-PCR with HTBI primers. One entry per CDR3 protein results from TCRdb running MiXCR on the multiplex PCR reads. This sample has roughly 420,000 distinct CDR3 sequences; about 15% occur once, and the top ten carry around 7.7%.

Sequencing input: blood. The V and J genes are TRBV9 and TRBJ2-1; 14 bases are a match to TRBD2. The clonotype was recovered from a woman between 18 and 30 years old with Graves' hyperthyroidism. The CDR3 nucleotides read TGTGCCAGCAGCGTATCCCCTCAGACTAGCGGGAGGGGGAATGAGCAGTTCTTC. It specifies CASSVSPQTSGRGNEQFF.